The 28 T cell receptor beta chains presented below share a single source sample, sequenced in a study of T cell repertoires in cytomegalovirus infection. No antigens are known for them. TCRdb itself ran the reads through MiXCR, one entry per CDR3 protein. The sample records fewer than 1,000,000 distinct CDR3 sequences, roughly 31% being singletons. The sequencing here drew on cultured CD8+ T cells from PBMCs, taken from culture after CMV antigen stimulation. Receptors were obtained from a human donor in good health (CMV status not recorded). Some clones in this sample may be carry-over from other donors' samples.

The chain couples TRBV7-3 to TRBJ1-2, with 10 nucleotides matching TRBD1. Germline V gene sequence: CDR1 SGHTA, CDR2 FQGTGA. V lost 5 bases and J lost 8; bases outside the gene matches: 8. The CDR3 runs 14 residues. CDR3 amino acids: CASSPTGGGEGYTF. The CDR3 nucleotides are TGTGCCAGCAGCCCGACAGGGGGCGGAGAAGGCTACACCTTC.

The chain links TRBV5-1 to TRBJ2-1, with 10 nucleotides matching TRBD2. V trimming: 2 bases; J trimming: 6 bases; junction bases outside the gene matches: 5. Looked up from germline, CDR1 is SGHRS and CDR2 is YFSETQ. The CDR3 spans 15 residues. CDR3 in amino acids: CASSLESGGGNEQFF. The CDR3 DNA sequence: TGCGCCAGCAGCTTAGAGAGCGGGGGGGGCAATGAGCAGTTCTTC.

In this sample, this clonotype turned up once. The CDR3 spells CASSSNEGLDTLGGEQYV. CDR3 coding DNA: TGTGCCAGCAGCTCAAACGAGGGCTTGGACACCCTCGGCGGGGAGCAGTACGTC. The chain has TRBV7-9 and TRBJ2-7; the D gene could be TRBD1 or TRBD2 (5 bases each). V shed 4 bases and J shed 7 bases, with 29 bases lying between them. The CDR3 runs to 18 residues. CDR1 SEHNR and CDR2 FQNEAQ come from the germline V gene (reference sequence).

The CDR3: CASSLRRSSGYYEQYV. The CDR3 nucleotides are TGTGCCAGCAGCTTACGACGCTCCTCCGGGTACTACGAGCAGTACGTC. The genes are TRBV11-3 and TRBJ2-7; no clear D. The CDR3 has 16 amino acids. Germline V CDR1 and CDR2: SGHNT, YENEEA. V was trimmed by 2 bases and J by 3 bases, leaving 17 bases between them.

This clonotype came up a few times. The rearrangement joins TRBV13 to TRBJ2-3, with 8 bases lining up with TRBD1. Germline CDR1 reads PRHDT; CDR2 reads FYEKMQ (reference sequence). The CDR3 totals 20 residues. V lost 5 bases to trimming and J lost 7 bases; unmatched junction nucleotides: 26. The CDR3 DNA is TGTGCCAGCAGCGCGGACAGGGCTGGTTGGCAAGATTGGCCCCACCATACGCAGTATTTT. Protein: CASSADRAGWQDWPHHTQYF.

The V and J genes are TRBV14 and TRBJ1-1; maybe TRBD1 (5 bases). The ends were cut back, 7 bases at V and 0 bases at J, with 12 bases in the middle. The CDR3 is made up of 14 amino acids. Per germline, CDR1 SGHDN and CDR2 FVKESK. The CDR3 DNA reads as TGTGCCAGCACCTCCCCAGGGATGAACACTGAAGCTTTCTTT. Translating it yields CASTSPGMNTEAFF.

There are many counts of this clonotype. This chain links TRBV7-6 with TRBJ2-1, with 10 bases fitting TRBD2. This CDR3 spans 15 amino acids. CDR1 and CDR2 (germline): SGHVS, FNYEAQ. The V segment lost 1 base and the J segment 5 bases; nucleotides outside the gene matches: 2. CDR3 residues: CASSLVAGGHNEQFF. The DNA of the CDR3 is TGTGCCAGCAGCTTAGTAGCGGGGGGACACAATGAGCAGTTCTTC.

The rearrangement uses TRBV2 and TRBJ1-3; D is unresolved. Germline CDR1 reads SNHLY; CDR2 reads FYNNEI. V was trimmed by 2 bases and J by 0 bases, leaving 20 bases between them. This CDR3 has 19 residues. The chain's CDR3 is CASSEIEGSIVYSGNTIYF. As DNA, the CDR3 is TGTGCCAGCAGTGAAATTGAGGGCAGCATTGTTTACTCTGGAAACACCATATATTTT.

This clonotype has ten or more counts. The rearrangement links TRBV7-8 to TRBJ2-7; D ambiguous. CDR3 size: 13 residues. CDR1 and CDR2 from the germline V gene are SGHVS and FQNEAQ. Trimming cost V 1 base and J 3 bases, with 7 bases left between them. The CDR3 sequence is CASSLGPLYEQYV. Written as DNA, the CDR3 is TGTGCCAGCAGCTTAGGTCCGCTCTACGAGCAGTACGTC.

This clonotype appeared a few times. The chain recombines TRBV20-1 with TRBJ2-1; TRBD2 matches at 11 bases. V gave up 7 bases and J gave up 8 bases; unmatched junction bases: 7. Per germline, CDR1 DFQATT and CDR2 SNEGSKA (reference sequence). CDR3 length equals 13 residues. The CDR3 bases are TGCAGTGTTCGGACTAGCGGGTGGTATGAGCAGTTCTTC. It translates to CSVRTSGWYEQFF.

Here the CDR3 reads CASRQEHRVGSPLHF. DNA of the CDR3: TGTGCCAGCAGGCAAGAGCACAGGGTGGGTTCACCCCTCCACTTT. The V call is TRBV7-3, the J call TRBJ1-6; D is possibly TRBD1 (6 bases). The V and J ends lost 6 bases and 9 bases respectively, with 18 bases between them. The CDR3 runs 15 residues. Germline V gives CDR1 SGHTA, CDR2 FQGTGA.

For the CDR3, the DNA is TGTGCCAGCAGTTACTCGAGTTTGGGGGGCGCAGACTATGGCTACACCTTC. This gives the protein CASSYSSLGGADYGYTF. V usage is TRBV6-6 and J usage is TRBJ1-2, with D possibly being TRBD1 (6 bases). The CDR3 spans 17 residues. V lost 0 bases and J lost 3, with 17 bases in between. Germline values: CDR1 MNHNY, CDR2 SVGAGI (reference sequence).

The chain couples TRBV27 to TRBJ2-7; 7 bases are shared with TRBD1. This CDR3 comprises 13 residues. CDR1 MNHEY and CDR2 SMNVEV come from the germline V gene (reference sequence). Losses at the gene ends were 6 bases for V and 6 bases for J; bases not matched to a gene: 8. The CDR3 sequence: CASRAGGMVEQYF. The CDR3, as DNA: TGTGCCAGCAGGGCAGGGGGAATGGTCGAGCAGTACTTC.

This chain uses TRBV5-4 with TRBJ1-2; possibly TRBD1 for D (5 bases). Germline V gene lookup returns CDR1 SGHNT and CDR2 YYREEE (reference sequence). The CDR3 spans 14 residues. V was trimmed by 4 bases and J by 4 bases, leaving 14 bases between them. The CDR3 nucleotides read TGTGCCAGCAGCCCGCGGGACGGGTTCTATGGCTACACCTTC. Translating gives CASSPRDGFYGYTF.

CDR3 bases: TGTGCCAGCAGTCCCTTGCCCCTTCTTAGCTCCTATAATTCACCCCTCCACTTT. It translates to CASSPLPLLSSYNSPLHF. This chain connects TRBV27 to TRBJ1-6; D unclear. CDR1 is MNHEY, CDR2 SMNVEV, per germline (reference sequence). The CDR3 contains 18 residues. V lost 5 bases and J 0 bases, leaving 17 bases between the germline ends.

This clonotype was counted between two and nine times. The chain couples TRBV19 to TRBJ1-1; 7 bases line up with TRBD1. The germline gives CDR1 LNHDA, CDR2 SQIVND (reference sequence). This CDR3 is 13 amino acids long. J gave up 6 bases and V 3 bases, and 4 bases lay outside the gene matches. The CDR3 loop reads CASSIGQVAEAFF. In DNA, the CDR3 is TGTGCCAGTAGTATCGGACAGGTGGCTGAAGCTTTCTTT.

The V and J genes are TRBV7-9 and TRBJ2-5, with 7 bases aligning to TRBD1. The germline CDR1 and CDR2 sequences are SEHNR and FQNEAQ (reference sequence). The CDR3 totals 16 residues. V shed 1 base and J 5 bases; nucleotides not matched to a gene: 10. The CDR3 sequence is CASSLEGALGMETQYF. The CDR3 nucleotides read TGTGCCAGCAGCTTAGAGGGGGCGCTTGGTATGGAGACCCAGTACTTC.

The chain recombines TRBV7-9 with TRBJ2-7; 9 bases fit TRBD1. Germline V gene data show CDR1 as SEHNR and CDR2 as FQNEAQ (reference sequence). There are 15 residues in the CDR3. J was trimmed by 7 bases and V by 4 bases; bases with no gene match: 11. The CDR3, as DNA: TGTGCCAGCAGCTCCCCCCGGGACAGGGATGGTGAGCAGTACGTC. This encodes CASSSPRDRDGEQYV.

CDR3 sequence (DNA): TGTGCCAGCAGTTACATGGCTGAGGAGGAGACCCAGTACTTC. Its translation: CASSYMAEEETQYF. The chain uses TRBV6-6 and TRBJ2-5; no clear D. The length of the CDR3 is 14 residues. V was shortened by 2 bases and J by 5 bases, with 12 bases between the two germline ends. CDR1 MNHNY and CDR2 SVGAGI come from the germline V gene (reference sequence).

The chain links TRBV11-2 to TRBJ2-5; 12 bases are a match to TRBD2. The V gene's germline CDR1 is SGHAT and CDR2 FQNNGV. V lost 4 bases to trimming and J lost 5 bases; unmatched junction nucleotides: 11. The CDR3 spans 17 residues. CDR3 in amino acids: CASSSGLAGRGRETQYF. The CDR3 nucleotides read TGTGCCAGCAGCTCCGGACTAGCGGGGCGCGGGAGGGAGACCCAGTACTTC. Full variable domain (outside the CDR3, taken from reference TRBV11-2 and TRBJ2-5): EAGVAQSPRYKIIEKRQSVAFWCNPISGHATLYWYQQILGQGPKLLIQFQNNGVVDDSQLPKDRFSAERLKGVDSTLKIQPAKLEDSAVYLCASSSGLAGRGRETQYFGPGTRLLVL.

The rearrangement joins TRBV5-6 to TRBJ2-1, with 8 bases that match TRBD2. CDR1 is SGHDT, CDR2 YYEEEE, per germline. V trimming: 4 bases; J trimming: 8 bases; junction bases outside the gene matches: 17. This CDR3 region has 17 residues. The CDR3 sequence is CASSITTGGAQKYEQFF. CDR3 DNA sequence: TGTGCCAGCAGCATAACCACCGGGGGGGCACAGAAATATGAGCAGTTCTTC.

This chain uses TRBV27 with TRBJ2-1; 10 bases line up with TRBD1. Germline lookup yields CDR1 MNHEY and CDR2 SMNVEV (reference sequence). The V gene end was trimmed by 7 bases and the J gene end by 4 bases; junction bases not matched to a gene: 7. This CDR3 spans 15 amino acids. CDR3 nucleotides: TGTGCCAGCACCCGGACAGGGGGAGCTTACAATGAGCAGTTCTTC. It yields the protein CASTRTGGAYNEQFF.

The J gene is TRBJ1-2, the V gene TRBV6-8; 7 bases are shared with TRBD1. Looked up from germline, CDR1 is MNHGY and CDR2 is SAAAGT. Trimming removed 6 bases from V and 4 bases from J; junction bases left unmatched: 8. This CDR3 is built from 14 residues. CDR3 sequence (DNA): TGTGCCAGCAGACCCCGGGACAGAGTCTATGGCTACACCTTC. Amino acids: CASRPRDRVYGYTF.

V is TRBV7-9 and J is TRBJ1-2; 9 bases align to TRBD1. From germline, CDR1 is SEHNR and CDR2 FQNEAQ (reference sequence). This CDR3 comprises 12 residues. V gave up 5 bases and J gave up 8 bases; unmatched junction bases: 3. Here the CDR3 reads CASSRDREGYTF. The CDR3 DNA is TGTGCCAGCAGCAGGGACAGGGAAGGCTACACCTTC.

The chain recombines TRBV2 with TRBJ2-7; perhaps TRBD2 as D (6 bases). Deletions cut 7 bases from V and 5 bases from J, with 12 bases between. This CDR3 region has 12 residues. Per germline, CDR1 SNHLY and CDR2 FYNNEI. The DNA of the CDR3 is TGTGCCAGCATGGGAGGCAGGGACGAGCAGTACTTC. It yields the protein CASMGGRDEQYF.

This clonotype was picked up a small number of times. The chain is built from TRBV6-5 and TRBJ1-5; 7 bases map to TRBD1. V lost 6 bases to trimming and J lost 5 bases; unmatched junction nucleotides: 13. The CDR3 totals 16 residues. The germline gives CDR1 MNHEY, CDR2 SVGAGI. The CDR3 DNA is TGTGCCAGCAGCCTACTTCAGGGGGGAAAAGATCAGCCCCAGCATTTT. Translated, it gives CASSLLQGGKDQPQHF.

The chain links TRBV6-5 to TRBJ2-3; D is ambiguous. Between the trimmed V and J ends, which lost 0 bases and 5 bases, there was a span of 18 bases. This CDR3 comprises 17 residues. In germline, CDR1 is MNHEY, CDR2 SVGAGI. The CDR3 sequence is CASSYSGRGAHVDTQYF. CDR3 coding DNA: TGTGCCAGCAGTTACTCGGGCCGAGGCGCTCATGTAGATACGCAGTATTTT.

This chain joins TRBV10-3 and TRBJ2-1; TRBD2 matches 8 bases. The germline V gene has CDR1 ENHRY and CDR2 SYGVKD. The CDR3 has 15 amino acids. Unmatched junction bases numbered 10, after V lost 6 bases and J lost 6 bases. The DNA for the CDR3 is TGTGCCATCAGGTCTTCGGGGGGGCGTAGCAATGAGCAGTTCTTC. Its protein is CAIRSSGGRSNEQFF.